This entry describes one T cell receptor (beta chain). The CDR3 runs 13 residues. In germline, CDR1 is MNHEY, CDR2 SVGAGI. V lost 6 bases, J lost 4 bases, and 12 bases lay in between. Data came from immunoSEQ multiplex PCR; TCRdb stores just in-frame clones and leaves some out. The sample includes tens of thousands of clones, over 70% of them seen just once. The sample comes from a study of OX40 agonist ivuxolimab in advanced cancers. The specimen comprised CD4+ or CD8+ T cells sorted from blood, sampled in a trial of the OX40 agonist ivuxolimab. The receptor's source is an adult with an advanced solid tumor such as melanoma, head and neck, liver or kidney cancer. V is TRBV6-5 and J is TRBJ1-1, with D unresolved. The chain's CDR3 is CASRSPSVTEAFF. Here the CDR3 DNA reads TGTGCCAGCAGAAGCCCCTCTGTCACTGAAGCTTTCTTT.